The 11 T cell receptor beta chains in this list originate from one sample, sequenced in a study of cytomegalovirus exposure and HLA in healthy donors. PCR primers comprised 60 Vbeta and 13 Jbeta primers. The protocol was immunoSEQ multiplex PCR, while the TCRdb copy is restricted to in-frame clones and leaves out a portion. Here the sample spans roughly 110,000 clones, 76% being singletons. Sequencing was done on a sample of PBMCs. These receptors all come from a woman in her 40s in good health and CMV-seropositive.

Notes on this clone: Other DNA sequences in the same sample also yield this CDR3. The CDR3 sequence: CASSPSGGTEAFF. Written as DNA, the CDR3 is TGCGCCAGCAGCCCGTCCGGGGGCACTGAAGCTTTCTTT. The chain carries TRBV5-1 and TRBJ1-1; tentative D call: TRBD1 (5 bases). The V gene's germline CDR1 is SGHRS and CDR2 YFSETQ. This CDR3 has 13 amino acids. Trimming cost V 4 bases and J 4 bases, with 11 bases left between them.

The chain uses TRBV27 and TRBJ2-1; 10 nucleotides match TRBD1. The CDR3 totals 13 residues. J lost 7 bases, V lost 10 bases, and 7 bases had no gene match. The germline CDR1 and CDR2 sequences are MNHEY and SMNVEV (reference sequence). The CDR3 reads CATLGDRGNEQFF. Written as DNA, the CDR3 is TGTGCCACCCTGGGGGACAGGGGTAATGAGCAGTTCTTC.

V is TRBV27 and J is TRBJ1-6, with unresolved D. The ends were cut back, 8 bases at V and 7 bases at J, with 12 bases in the middle. There are 13 residues in the CDR3. Germline CDR1 reads MNHEY; CDR2 reads SMNVEV (reference sequence). CDR3 amino acids: CASLGEPNSPLHF. The CDR3 coding sequence is TGTGCCAGCTTAGGAGAGCCCAATTCACCCCTCCACTTT.

This clone turned up a few times. The CDR3 DNA is TGCAGCGTTGACGATTTTGGGGGGTACGAGCAGTACTTC. As protein: CSVDDFGGYEQYF. This chain uses TRBV29-1 with TRBJ2-7; D may be TRBD2 (6 bases). The CDR3 has 13 amino acids. CDR1 is SQVTM and CDR2 is ANQGSEA in the germline V gene. Trimming stripped 3 bases from V and 4 bases from J, with 13 bases between.

The chain has TRBV2 and TRBJ1-1, with 8 bases lining up with TRBD1. The V gene end was trimmed by 4 bases and the J gene end by 7 bases; junction bases not matched to a gene: 2. This CDR3 comprises 12 residues. Germline V CDR1 and CDR2: SNHLY, FYNNEI. CDR3 sequence reads: CASSGQGLEAFF. CDR3 sequence (DNA): TGTGCCAGCAGTGGACAGGGGCTTGAAGCTTTCTTT.

A few counts support this clone. V and J are TRBV27 and TRBJ2-3; possible D gene TRBD2, 6 bases. V was pared by 3 bases and J by 0 bases, with 13 bases between. The germline V gene has CDR1 MNHEY and CDR2 SMNVEV (reference sequence). There are 16 residues in the CDR3. CDR3 nucleotides: TGTGCCAGCAGTTTTATGGTAGCGGCGAGCACAGATACGCAGTATTTT. It yields the protein CASSFMVAASTDTQYF.

V and J are TRBV5-5 and TRBJ2-5; the D is unclear. V was cut by 1 base and J by 5 bases, with 9 bases left in between. Germline loops: CDR1 SGHKS, CDR2 YYEKEE (reference sequence). This CDR3 contains 13 residues. This chain's CDR3 is CASSLFPLETQYF. The DNA of the CDR3 is TGTGCCAGCAGCTTGTTTCCCTTGGAGACCCAGTACTTC.

J is TRBJ2-1 and V is TRBV11-2, with TRBD2 matching 8 bases. The germline V gene encodes CDR1 SGHAT and CDR2 FQNNGV. This CDR3 comprises 15 residues. J gave up 6 bases and V 5 bases, and 9 bases lay outside the gene matches. The CDR3 loop is CASSASSGRSNEQFF. CDR3 nucleotides: TGTGCCAGCAGCGCGTCTAGCGGGCGATCCAATGAGCAGTTCTTC.

The CDR3: CASGWGGGSTEAFF. The CDR3, as DNA: TGCGCCAGCGGTTGGGGGGGCGGATCCACTGAAGCTTTCTTT. The chain joins TRBV5-1 to TRBJ1-1; possible D gene TRBD1, 6 bases. The CDR3 is 14 amino acids. CDR1 and CDR2 (germline): SGHRS, YFSETQ. The ends were cut back, 7 bases at V and 4 bases at J, with 17 bases in the middle. The variable domain in full, completed from reference TRBV5-1 and TRBJ1-1, reads KAGVTQTPRYLIKTRGQQVTLSCSPISGHRSVSWYQQTPGQGLQFLFEYFSETQRNKGNFPGRFSGRQFSNSRSEMNVSTLELGDSALYLCASGWGGGSTEAFFGQGTRLTVV.

This clone came up once. CDR3 amino acids: CASSLSAGGKPNEQFF. CDR3 coding DNA: TGTGCCAGCAGTTTATCAGCGGGGGGGAAACCAAATGAGCAGTTCTTC. The chain employs TRBV27 and TRBJ2-1; 10 bases align to TRBD2. Unmatched junction bases numbered 6, after V lost 0 bases and J lost 7 bases. CDR3 length equals 16 residues. The germline V gene has CDR1 MNHEY and CDR2 SMNVEV (reference sequence).

In its sample, this clone was seen once. The chain carries TRBV5-1 and TRBJ2-7, with D possibly TRBD1 on 6 matching bases. The CDR3 sequence is 14 residues long. V was trimmed by 1 base and J by 5 bases, leaving 13 bases between them. Germline V gene data show CDR1 as SGHRS and CDR2 as YFSETQ. In DNA, the CDR3 is TGCGCCAGCAGCTTGAGGCAGGGGATCCACGAGCAGTACTTC. Amino acids: CASSLRQGIHEQYF.